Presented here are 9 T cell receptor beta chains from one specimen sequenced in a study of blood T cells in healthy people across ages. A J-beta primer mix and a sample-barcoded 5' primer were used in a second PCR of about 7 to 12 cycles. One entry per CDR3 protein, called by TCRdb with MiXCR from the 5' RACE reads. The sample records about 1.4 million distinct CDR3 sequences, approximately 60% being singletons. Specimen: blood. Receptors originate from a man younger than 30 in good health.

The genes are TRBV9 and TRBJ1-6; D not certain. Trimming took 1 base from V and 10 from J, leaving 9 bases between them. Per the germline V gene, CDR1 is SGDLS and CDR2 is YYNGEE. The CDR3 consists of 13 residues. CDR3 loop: CASSVKPKSPLHF. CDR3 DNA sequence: TGTGCCAGCAGCGTAAAGCCAAAGTCACCCCTCCACTTT.

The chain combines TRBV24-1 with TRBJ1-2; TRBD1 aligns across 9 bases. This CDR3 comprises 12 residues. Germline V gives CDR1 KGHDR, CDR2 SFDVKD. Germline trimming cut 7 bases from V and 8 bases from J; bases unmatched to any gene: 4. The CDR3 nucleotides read TGTGCCACCAGGGGACAGGGAAAAGGCTACACCTTC. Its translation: CATRGQGKGYTF.

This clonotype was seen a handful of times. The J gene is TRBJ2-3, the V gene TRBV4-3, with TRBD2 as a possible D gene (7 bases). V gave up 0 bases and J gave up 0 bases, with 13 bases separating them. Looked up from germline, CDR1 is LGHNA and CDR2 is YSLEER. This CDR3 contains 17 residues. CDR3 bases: TGCGCCAGCAGCCAAGATGGGGGGGCCTCTAGCACAGATACGCAGTATTTT. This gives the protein CASSQDGGASSTDTQYF.

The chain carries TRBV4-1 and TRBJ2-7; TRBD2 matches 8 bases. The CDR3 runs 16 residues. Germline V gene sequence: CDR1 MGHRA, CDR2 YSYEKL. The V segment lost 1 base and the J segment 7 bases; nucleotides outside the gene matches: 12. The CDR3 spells CASSQVGRGDYNEQYF. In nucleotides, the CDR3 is TGCGCCAGCAGCCAAGTGGGGCGGGGGGACTACAATGAGCAGTACTTC.

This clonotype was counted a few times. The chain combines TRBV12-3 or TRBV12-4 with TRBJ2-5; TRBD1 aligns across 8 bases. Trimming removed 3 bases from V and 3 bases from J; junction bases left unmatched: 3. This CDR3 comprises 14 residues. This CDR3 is CASSFRQGKETQYF. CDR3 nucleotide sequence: TGTGCCAGCAGTTTTCGACAGGGGAAAGAGACCCAGTACTTC.

CDR3 DNA: TGTGCCACCAGTGATCGTGGTAACACAGATACGCAGTATTTT. Translation gives CATSDRGNTDTQYF. The chain joins TRBV24-1 to TRBJ2-3; D gene uncertain. Germline V lookup: CDR1 KGHDR, CDR2 SFDVKD. The length of the CDR3 is 14 residues. The V and J ends lost 3 bases and 2 bases respectively, with 8 bases between them.

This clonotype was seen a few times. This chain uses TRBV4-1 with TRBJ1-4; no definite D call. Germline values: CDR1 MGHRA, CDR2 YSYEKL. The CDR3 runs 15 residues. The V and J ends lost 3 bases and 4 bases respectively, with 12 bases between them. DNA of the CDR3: TGCGCCAGCAGCCAGACGGGCACCCGTAATGAAAAACTGTTTTTT. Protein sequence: CASSQTGTRNEKLFF.

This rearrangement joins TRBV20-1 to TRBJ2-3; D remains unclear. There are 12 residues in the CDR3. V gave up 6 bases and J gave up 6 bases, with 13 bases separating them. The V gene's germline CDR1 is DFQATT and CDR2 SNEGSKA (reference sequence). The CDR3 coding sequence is TGCAGTGCCCCCCGCCTAGTGGATACGCAGTATTTT. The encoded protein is CSAPRLVDTQYF.

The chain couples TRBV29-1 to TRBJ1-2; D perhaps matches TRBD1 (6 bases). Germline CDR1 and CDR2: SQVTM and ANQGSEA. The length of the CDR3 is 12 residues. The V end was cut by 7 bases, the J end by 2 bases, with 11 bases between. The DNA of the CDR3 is TGCAGCGGGGACACCCTAAACTATGGCTACACCTTC. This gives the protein CSGDTLNYGYTF.